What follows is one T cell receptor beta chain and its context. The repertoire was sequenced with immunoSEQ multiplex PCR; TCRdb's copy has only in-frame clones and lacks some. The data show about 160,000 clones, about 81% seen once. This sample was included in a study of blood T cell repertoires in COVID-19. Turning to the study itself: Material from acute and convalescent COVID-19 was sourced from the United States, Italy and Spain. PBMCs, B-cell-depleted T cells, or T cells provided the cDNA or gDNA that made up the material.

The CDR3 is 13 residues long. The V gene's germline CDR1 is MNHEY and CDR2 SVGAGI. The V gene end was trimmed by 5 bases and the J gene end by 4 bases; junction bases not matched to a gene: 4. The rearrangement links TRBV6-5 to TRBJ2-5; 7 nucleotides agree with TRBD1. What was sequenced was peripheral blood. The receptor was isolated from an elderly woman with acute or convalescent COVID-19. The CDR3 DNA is TGTGCCAGCAGTCGGGCAGGGGGAGAGACCCAGTACTTC. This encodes CASSRAGGETQYF.